A single sample is the source of the 13 T cell receptor beta chains below, sequenced in a study of OX40 agonist ivuxolimab in advanced cancers. Produced via immunoSEQ multiplex PCR; TCRdb's table is partial and in-frame only. Found here are tens of thousands of clones, almost 85% of them singletons; the top ten hold under 7%. The sample consisted of CD4+ or CD8+ T cells sorted from blood, taken in a trial of the OX40 agonist ivuxolimab. The receptors shown here come from an adult with an advanced solid tumor such as melanoma, head and neck, liver or kidney cancer.

This chain connects TRBV10-3 to TRBJ2-4; 8 nucleotides align to TRBD1. Germline V gives CDR1 ENHRY, CDR2 SYGVKD. V lost 3 bases to trimming and J lost 6 bases; unmatched junction nucleotides: 1. The length of the CDR3 is 13 residues. CDR3 sequence (DNA): TGTGCCATCAGTGATGGACAGGGAAACATTCAGTACTTC. It specifies CAISDGQGNIQYF.

This sequence joins TRBV6-6 and TRBJ2-5, with a weak D call TRBD2 (6 bases). CDR1 is MNHNY and CDR2 is SVGAGI in the germline V gene (reference sequence). V lost 6 bases and J 2 bases, leaving 13 bases between the germline ends. The CDR3 has 14 amino acids. This chain's CDR3 is CASSWAGSQETQYF. CDR3 coding DNA: TGTGCCAGCAGCTGGGCGGGGTCACAAGAGACCCAGTACTTC.

The rearrangement links TRBV6-4 to TRBJ2-1; 9 nucleotides match TRBD1. Looked up from germline, CDR1 is MRHNA and CDR2 is SNTAGT. This CDR3 is 14 amino acids long. After removal of 2 bases from V and 15 bases from J, the junction contained 11 bases not matched to a gene. The CDR3 DNA follows: TGTGCCAGCAGTGACGGGACAGGGAGGGAGGCTCCGTTCTTC. Translated, it gives CASSDGTGREAPFF.

The J gene is TRBJ1-5, the V gene TRBV6-5; D uncertain. The V gene's germline CDR1 is MNHEY and CDR2 SVGAGI. This CDR3 has 16 residues. V dropped 2 bases and J dropped 0 bases, with 11 bases sitting between them. The CDR3 here is CASSYDGPYSNQPQHF. The DNA for the CDR3 is TGTGCCAGCAGTTACGACGGCCCCTATAGCAATCAGCCCCAGCATTTT.

The chain uses TRBV18 and TRBJ2-1, with TRBD1 as a possible D gene (7 bases). The V gene lost 4 bases and the J gene lost 8 bases, with 12 bases spanning the gap. Germline V gene data show CDR1 as KGHSH and CDR2 as LQKENI. This CDR3 contains 13 residues. CDR3 coding DNA: TGTGCCAGCTCACGAGGCAGGGGGGATGAGCAGTTCTTC. This sequence encodes CASSRGRGDEQFF.

In this sample, this clone turned up a few times. This rearrangement joins TRBV5-1 to TRBJ1-1; D remains unclear. Trimming shortened V by 4 bases and J by 1 base, and 14 bases separated the two germline ends. Germline V CDR1 and CDR2: SGHRS, YFSETQ. The CDR3 length is 15 residues. CDR3 sequence: CASSPTPETNTEAFF. CDR3 DNA sequence: TGCGCCAGCAGCCCCACTCCCGAAACGAACACTGAAGCTTTCTTT.

This chain connects TRBV6-5 to TRBJ1-2; D gene unclear. Germline CDR1 MNHEY, CDR2 SVGAGI. Trimming removed 6 bases from V and 5 bases from J, with 16 bases in between. The CDR3 runs to 14 residues. CDR3 DNA sequence: TGTGCCAGCAGACCCGTTCTAGGCGGGTATGGCTACACCTTC. It is translated as CASRPVLGGYGYTF.

The chain employs TRBV6-4 and TRBJ1-5; D gene uncertain. CDR3 length: 13 amino acids. Between the trimmed V and J ends, which lost 3 bases and 6 bases, there was a span of 9 bases. Looked up from germline, CDR1 is MRHNA and CDR2 is SNTAGT. The CDR3 sequence: CASSELSGQPQHF. The CDR3 bases are TGTGCCAGCAGTGAACTTTCTGGTCAGCCCCAGCATTTT.

V usage is TRBV7-9 and J usage is TRBJ1-6, with 11 bases that match TRBD1. After removal of 4 bases from V and 10 bases from J, the junction contained 6 bases not matched to a gene. The CDR3 covers 15 residues. Germline V gives CDR1 SEHNR, CDR2 FQNEAQ (reference sequence). CDR3 in DNA: TGTGCCAGCAGCTCCGCGGACAGGGGGCACTCACCCCTCCACTTT. Encoded protein: CASSSADRGHSPLHF. The full variable domain, rest sourced from reference TRBV7-9 and TRBJ1-6, is DTGVSQNPRHKITKRGQNVTFRCDPISEHNRLYWYRQTLGQGPEFLTYFQNEAQLEKSRLLSDRFSAERPKGSFSTLEIQRTEQGDSAMYLCASSSADRGHSPLHFGNGTRLTVT.

V gene TRBV18 combines with J gene TRBJ2-7; TRBD1 might be the D (5 bases). The CDR3 spans 15 residues. Germline CDR1 and CDR2: KGHSH and LQKENI. Trimming cost V 1 base and J 3 bases, with 13 bases left between them. The CDR3 loop is CASSPLDQGYYEQYF. The CDR3 DNA reads as TGTGCCAGCTCACCACTGGACCAGGGATACTACGAGCAGTACTTC.

The V call is TRBV9, the J call TRBJ2-5, with D unclear. The CDR3 sequence is 16 residues long. Per the germline V gene, CDR1 is SGDLS and CDR2 is YYNGEE. V shed 0 bases and J shed 2 bases, with 14 bases lying between them. The CDR3 sequence: CASSVAPTGLQETQYF. The CDR3, as DNA: TGTGCCAGCAGCGTAGCCCCGACGGGTCTTCAAGAGACCCAGTACTTC.

This clone has only a few counts. The chain uses TRBV4-2 and TRBJ2-2; D gene unclear. Germline V CDR1 and CDR2: LGHNA, YNFKEQ. Trimming removed 1 base at V and 0 bases at J, with 6 bases between. The CDR3 has 15 amino acids. CDR3 sequence (DNA): TGTGCCAGCAGCCAAGTGGTAACGAACACCGGGGAGCTGTTTTTT. This gives the protein CASSQVVTNTGELFF.

V usage is TRBV4-1 and J usage is TRBJ2-7, with TRBD1 matching 11 bases. Germline CDR1 is MGHRA and CDR2 is YSYEKL. There are 15 residues in the CDR3. Trimming cost V 0 bases and J 5 bases; bases outside gene matches: 3. In DNA form, the CDR3 reads TGCGCCAGCAGCCAAGAGAGGACAGGGGGCGACGAGCAGTACTTC. This gives the protein CASSQERTGGDEQYF.